These 30 T cell receptor beta chains came from one sample sequenced in a study of blood T cell repertoires in COVID-19. Repertoires were generated with immunoSEQ multiplex PCR, while TCRdb's copy carries only in-frame clones and drops some. The table lists about 170,000 clones, around 83% of them singletons, with 3.6% in the top ten. The material sequenced was PBMCs or T cells enriched from blood (not recorded which). The receptors were sampled from a woman aged 45 to 65 in a cohort exposed to, infected with or recovered from COVID-19 (not recorded which).

This clone has more than one count but fewer than ten. V usage is TRBV11-2 and J usage is TRBJ2-7, with TRBD2 matching 7 bases. The germline V gene encodes CDR1 SGHAT and CDR2 FQNNGV. CDR3 size: 15 residues. V trimming: 4 bases; J trimming: 5 bases; junction bases outside the gene matches: 11. In DNA form, the CDR3 reads TGTGCCAGCAGCTCCTCGGTGCGGGAGTGGGACGAGCAGTACTTC. Protein sequence: CASSSSVREWDEQYF.

V is TRBV19 and J is TRBJ2-7; 9 positions agree with TRBD1. CDR3 length: 14 residues. The J segment lost 3 bases and the V segment lost 6 bases, leaving 6 bases of the junction unmatched. Germline CDR1 and CDR2: LNHDA and SQIVND (reference sequence). The CDR3 protein is CASSTQGAGYEQYF. The CDR3 DNA is TGTGCCAGTAGCACACAGGGGGCCGGCTACGAGCAGTACTTC.

This clone was detected only a few times. Here the CDR3 reads CASRTGSEQFF. The CDR3 coding sequence is TGTGCCAGCAGGACAGGTAGCGAGCAGTTCTTC. The chain links TRBV3-1 (or the pseudogene TRBV3-2) to TRBJ2-1, with D possibly matching TRBD1 (6 bases). Germline-derived CDR1 and CDR2 are LGHDT and YNNKEL (reference sequence). The V gene lost 6 bases and the J gene lost 10 bases, with 10 bases spanning the gap. The length of the CDR3 is 11 residues.

V is TRBV5-1 and J is TRBJ2-5; TRBD2 is a possible D gene (5 bases). Germline V lookup: CDR1 SGHRS, CDR2 YFSETQ. The CDR3 spans 13 residues. V lost 5 bases and J 3 bases, leaving 11 bases between the germline ends. The CDR3 DNA reads as TGCGCCAGCAGAGCGGCCACCAAAGAGACCCAGTACTTC. Amino acids: CASRAATKETQYF. Complete variable domain (other parts from reference TRBV5-1 and TRBJ2-5): KAGVTQTPRYLIKTRGQQVTLSCSPISGHRSVSWYQQTPGQGLQFLFEYFSETQRNKGNFPGRFSGRQFSNSRSEMNVSTLELGDSALYLCASRAATKETQYFGPGTRLLVL.

This clone was observed once. CDR3 amino acids: CSASLDGGEPQHF. CDR3 sequence (DNA): TGCAGTGCTAGTTTGGACGGAGGGGAGCCCCAGCATTTT. The genes are TRBV20-1 and TRBJ1-5; TRBD1 might be the D (5 bases). CDR1 and CDR2 from the germline V gene are DFQATT and SNEGSKA (reference sequence). The CDR3 has 13 amino acids. V lost 3 bases and J lost 8, with 14 bases in between.

This clone was counted only a few times. This sequence joins TRBV7-8 and TRBJ2-1, with TRBD2 matching over 11 bases. This CDR3 comprises 20 residues. V lost 1 base and J lost 0; bases outside the gene matches: 11. In germline, CDR1 is SGHVS, CDR2 FQNEAQ. The CDR3 bases are TGTGCCAGCAGCTTAGTAAGGCTAGCGGGGGGACCTAGCTCCTACAATGAGCAGTTCTTC. Its protein is CASSLVRLAGGPSSYNEQFF.

The J gene is TRBJ1-2, the V gene TRBV6-5, with 7 bases matching TRBD1. CDR3 length equals 15 residues. Germline V gene lookup returns CDR1 MNHEY and CDR2 SVGAGI. V was clipped by 3 bases and J by 4 bases; unmatched bases: 8. This chain's CDR3 is CASSYQQGQGYGYTF. DNA of the CDR3: TGTGCCAGCAGTTATCAACAGGGGCAGGGCTATGGCTACACCTTC.

This sequence joins TRBV27 and TRBJ1-1, with 7 bases fitting TRBD1. CDR1 is MNHEY and CDR2 is SMNVEV in the germline V gene (reference sequence). The CDR3 contains 15 residues. The trim removed 4 bases at V and 5 bases at J, leaving 10 bases unmatched. CDR3 coding DNA: TGTGCCAGCAGTTCATGGGACAGAGTTTTGACTGAAGCTTTCTTT. This translates into CASSSWDRVLTEAFF.

J is TRBJ2-7 and V is TRBV3-1 (or the pseudogene TRBV3-2), with a weak D call TRBD1 (5 bases). Looked up from germline, CDR1 is LGHDT and CDR2 is YNNKEL (reference sequence). The CDR3 is made up of 14 amino acids. V lost 3 bases, J lost 0 bases, and 9 bases lay in between. CDR3 sequence: CASSQLDISYEQYF. Written as DNA, the CDR3 is TGTGCCAGCAGCCAGCTGGACATCTCCTACGAGCAGTACTTC.

This chain uses TRBV18 with TRBJ1-6; 7 nucleotides align to TRBD1. Trimming removed 2 bases from V and 0 bases from J; junction bases left unmatched: 7. This CDR3 spans 18 amino acids. Germline CDR1 is KGHSH and CDR2 is LQKENI. CDR3 sequence: CASSPTGARDSYNSPLHF. The DNA of the CDR3 is TGTGCCAGCTCACCAACAGGGGCCAGAGACTCCTATAATTCACCCCTCCACTTT. The whole variable domain, filled in from reference TRBV18 and TRBJ1-6, reads NAGVMQNPRHLVRRRGQEARLRCSPMKGHSHVYWYRQLPEEGLKFMVYLQKENIIDESGMPKERFSAEFPKEGPSILRIQQVVRGDSAAYFCASSPTGARDSYNSPLHFGNGTRLTVT.

The chain has TRBV6-5 and TRBJ1-1; no firm D call. Germline V gives CDR1 MNHEY, CDR2 SVGAGI. The CDR3 has 14 amino acids. Between the trimmed V and J ends, which lost 6 bases and 0 bases, there was a span of 11 bases. CDR3 bases: TGTGCCAGCAGCTTTCCCAGTTTGAACACTGAAGCTTTCTTT. Translating it yields CASSFPSLNTEAFF.

The CDR3 loop reads CATSEPIAGGETQYF. The CDR3 nucleotides are TGTGCCACCAGTGAACCAATAGCGGGAGGGGAGACCCAGTACTTC. V usage is TRBV24-1 and J usage is TRBJ2-5; 11 bases are a match to TRBD2. V lost 4 bases to trimming and J lost 5 bases; unmatched junction nucleotides: 5. This CDR3 has 15 residues. Germline CDR1 and CDR2: KGHDR and SFDVKD.

This sequence joins TRBV3-1 (or the pseudogene TRBV3-2) and TRBJ1-6, with 8 bases fitting TRBD1. V lost 3 bases, J lost 10 bases, and 8 bases stayed unmatched. CDR1 and CDR2 (germline): LGHDT, YNNKEL (reference sequence). The CDR3 loop spans 15 amino acids. CDR3 amino acids: CASSHTGQGGSPLHF. The CDR3 DNA reads as TGTGCCAGCAGCCACACAGGACAGGGTGGATCACCCCTCCACTTT.

The rearrangement uses TRBV30 and TRBJ1-1, with no clear D. V gave up 3 bases and J gave up 5 bases, with 4 bases separating them. The CDR3 sequence is 10 residues long. Germline CDR1 reads GTSNPN; CDR2 reads SVGIG (reference sequence). Here the CDR3 DNA reads TGTGCCTGGAGCGGGACTGAAGCTTTCTTT. This sequence encodes CAWSGTEAFF.

This clone is a singleton in its sample. The chain employs TRBV5-5 and TRBJ2-1; TRBD2 aligns across 10 bases. The J segment lost 10 bases and the V segment lost 4 bases, leaving 8 bases of the junction unmatched. This CDR3 region has 14 residues. Germline V gives CDR1 SGHKS, CDR2 YYEKEE (reference sequence). CDR3 bases: TGTGCCAGCAGCCTACCGGGACTAGCGATGGAGCAGTTCTTC. It translates to CASSLPGLAMEQFF.

CDR3 coding DNA: TGTGCCAGCAGTCAAAATATTCCCCCCATAGGGGGGACCCAGTACTTC. The encoded protein is CASSQNIPPIGGTQYF. V is TRBV6-6 and J is TRBJ2-5, with TRBD1 as a possible D gene (6 bases). Germline assignment: CDR1 MNHNY and CDR2 SVGAGI (reference sequence). V was pared by 5 bases and J by 7 bases, with 23 bases between. The CDR3 has 16 amino acids.

The CDR3 here is CASSPTQKATGMNTEAFF. In nucleotides, the CDR3 is TGTGCCAGCTCACCAACACAAAAAGCGACAGGGATGAACACTGAAGCTTTCTTT. The genes are TRBV18 and TRBJ1-1; 7 bases map to TRBD1. The CDR3 contains 18 residues. Germline lookup yields CDR1 KGHSH and CDR2 LQKENI. Trimming removed 2 bases from V and 0 bases from J; junction bases left unmatched: 12.

This clone appeared a few times. V gene TRBV28 combines with J gene TRBJ2-5, with a possible D match to TRBD2 (6 bases). CDR3 length equals 15 residues. The germline V and J ends were trimmed by 7 bases and 1 base, with 16 bases remaining between them. Looked up from germline, CDR1 is MDHEN and CDR2 is SYDVKM. Written as DNA, the CDR3 is TGTGCCAGCACCAAACGGGGGTGGACCCAAGAGACCCAGTACTTC. It encodes CASTKRGWTQETQYF.

This chain joins TRBV7-2 and TRBJ1-1; D is possibly TRBD1 (6 bases). V was shortened by 5 bases and J by 0 bases, with 13 bases between the two germline ends. The CDR3 sequence is 15 residues long. Germline V lookup: CDR1 SGHTA, CDR2 FQGNSA. The CDR3, as DNA: TGTGCCAGCAGCGTTGGGGGCAACTTGAACACTGAAGCTTTCTTT. Protein sequence: CASSVGGNLNTEAFF.

In its sample, this clone was seen once. The V call is TRBV5-4, the J call TRBJ2-7, with 7 bases that match TRBD1. The CDR3 consists of 14 residues. Germline CDR1 reads SGHNT; CDR2 reads YYREEE (reference sequence). Germline trimming cut 4 bases from V and 1 base from J; bases unmatched to any gene: 5. This CDR3 reads CASSAPGQSYEQYF. CDR3 DNA: TGTGCCAGCAGCGCGCCGGGACAGTCCTACGAGCAGTACTTC.

The chain links TRBV6-5 to TRBJ2-7, with 10 nucleotides matching TRBD2. Per the germline V gene, CDR1 is MNHEY and CDR2 is SVGAGI. The CDR3 consists of 16 residues. The J segment lost 7 bases and the V segment lost 2 bases, leaving 11 bases of the junction unmatched. The CDR3 loop is CASSYGPSGSVIEQYF. The CDR3 DNA follows: TGTGCCAGCAGTTACGGTCCTAGCGGGAGTGTTATTGAGCAGTACTTC.

This sequence joins TRBV5-4 and TRBJ2-1; 11 positions match TRBD2. V lost 1 base and J lost 10; bases outside the gene matches: 7. The CDR3 is made up of 15 amino acids. Per the germline V gene, CDR1 is SGHNT and CDR2 is YYREEE (reference sequence). The CDR3 region has the DNA TGTGCCAGCAGCTTGTTAGCGGGGGGGCTTATGGAGCAGTTCTTC. It yields the protein CASSLLAGGLMEQFF. Drawing the rest from reference TRBV5-4 and TRBJ2-1, the complete variable domain is ETGVTQSPTHLIKTRGQQVTLRCSSQSGHNTVSWYQQALGQGPQFIFQYYREEENGRGNFPPRFSGLQFPNYSSELNVNALELDDSALYLCASSLLAGGLMEQFFGPGTRLTVL.

V gene TRBV19 combines with J gene TRBJ2-3, with 7 nucleotides matching TRBD1. Trimming took 4 bases from V and 2 from J; bases not matched to a gene: 3. From germline, CDR1 is LNHDA and CDR2 SQIVND (reference sequence). There are 14 residues in the CDR3. This CDR3 is CASSRDRDTDTQYF. The CDR3 DNA is TGTGCCAGTAGTAGAGACAGGGACACAGATACGCAGTATTTT.

The chain joins TRBV6-1 to TRBJ1-3; no clear D gene. Deletions cut 1 base from V and 9 bases from J, with 10 bases between. From germline, CDR1 is MNHNS and CDR2 SASEGT. The CDR3 loop spans 13 amino acids. CDR3 region: CASSEGGSATIYF. In DNA, the CDR3 is TGTGCCAGCAGTGAAGGAGGATCTGCCACCATATATTTT.

J is TRBJ1-1 and V is TRBV3-1 (or the pseudogene TRBV3-2), with D unresolved. V lost 4 bases and J lost 2, with 8 bases in between. Germline-derived CDR1 and CDR2 are LGHDT and YNNKEL (reference sequence). The CDR3 is 13 amino acids. CDR3 sequence: CASSPSVNTEAFF. The CDR3 DNA sequence: TGTGCCAGCAGCCCCTCGGTAAACACTGAAGCTTTCTTT.

The V and J genes are TRBV28 and TRBJ1-6, with D perhaps matching TRBD1 (6 bases). The CDR3 length is 14 residues. Per germline, CDR1 MDHEN and CDR2 SYDVKM. V was cut by 10 bases and J by 9 bases, with 19 bases left in between. The CDR3 sequence is CATRGESDSSPLHF. In DNA form, the CDR3 reads TGTGCCACCAGGGGAGAATCAGATTCTTCACCCCTCCACTTT. The full variable domain, rest sourced from reference TRBV28 and TRBJ1-6, is DVKVTQSSRYLVKRTGEKVFLECVQDMDHENMFWYRQDPGLGLRLIYFSYDVKMKEKGDIPEGYSVSREKKERFSLILESASTNQTSMYLCATRGESDSSPLHFGNGTRLTVT.

This clone occurred once. The rearrangement uses TRBV6-5 and TRBJ2-1; the D is unclear. CDR1 and CDR2 from the germline V gene are MNHEY and SVGAGI. V was pared by 6 bases and J by 9 bases, with 15 bases between. The CDR3 runs 13 residues. The CDR3 DNA reads TGTGCCAGCAGCTCCGATACCGCTACTGAGCAGTTCTTC. This gives the protein CASSSDTATEQFF.

This clone has just a few counts. The chain joins TRBV7-9 to TRBJ1-5; no definite D call. Germline V gene data show CDR1 as SEHNR and CDR2 as FQNEAQ (reference sequence). CDR3 length: 15 residues. Trimming left V 1 base short and J 0 bases short, with 7 bases between. CDR3 region: CASSLGDNSNQPQHF. CDR3 coding DNA: TGTGCCAGCAGCTTAGGCGACAATAGCAATCAGCCCCAGCATTTT.

The rearrangement links TRBV28 to TRBJ2-7; no reliable D call. Germline V CDR1 and CDR2: MDHEN, SYDVKM. Deletions cut 2 bases from V and 5 bases from J, with 10 bases between. The CDR3 is made up of 13 amino acids. The CDR3 nucleotides are TGTGCCAGCAGTTTAGCGGCGATTAACGAGCAGTACTTC. It codes for CASSLAAINEQYF.

This chain connects TRBV2 to TRBJ2-7; 7 bases fit TRBD1. In germline, CDR1 is SNHLY, CDR2 FYNNEI. V gave up 6 bases and J gave up 2 bases; unmatched junction bases: 4. CDR3 size: 13 residues. The CDR3 DNA is TGTGCCAGCAGAGGGACAGTCCCCTACGAGCAGTACTTC. Its protein product is CASRGTVPYEQYF. Together with reference TRBV2 and TRBJ2-7, the CDR3 gives the full variable domain: EPEVTQTPSHQVTQMGQEVILRCVPISNHLYFYWYRQILGQKVEFLVSFYNNEISEKSEIFDDQFSVERPDGSNFTLKIRSTKLEDSAMYFCASRGTVPYEQYFGPGTRLTVT.